The 8 T cell receptor beta chains given below trace back to one sample, sequenced in a study of blood T cells in healthy people across ages. Using a J-beta primer mix together with a sample-barcoded 5' primer, a second PCR was run for roughly 6 to 12 cycles. One entry per CDR3 protein, called by TCRdb with MiXCR from the 5' RACE reads. The repertoire has 600,000 to 1,000,000 distinct CDR3 sequences, 58% of them found once; the top ten carry approximately 21%. The sequencing input was blood. Receptors were obtained from a man aged 25-45 years in good health.

This rearrangement joins TRBV5-1 to TRBJ2-1; tentatively, D is TRBD2 (6 bases). The CDR3 totals 16 residues. Germline V CDR1 and CDR2: SGHRS, YFSETQ. V was trimmed by 0 bases and J by 3 bases, leaving 13 bases between them. The CDR3 DNA reads as TGCGCCAGCAGCTTGGGGAATCGCGGGGTCTACAATGAGCAGTTCTTC. Translated, it gives CASSLGNRGVYNEQFF.

There are a few counts of this clonotype. This chain links TRBV7-2 with TRBJ2-7, with 7 bases lining up with TRBD1. The length of the CDR3 is 14 residues. Unmatched junction bases numbered 3, after V lost 0 bases and J lost 4 bases. The germline V gene has CDR1 SGHTA and CDR2 FQGNSA. The DNA of the CDR3 is TGTGCCAGCAGCTTAGCCCGGGACAGTTACGAGCAGTACTTC. This gives the protein CASSLARDSYEQYF.

The chain employs TRBV7-9 and TRBJ2-1; 9 nucleotides line up with TRBD1. The CDR3 length is 15 residues. Germline V CDR1 and CDR2: SEHNR, FQNEAQ (reference sequence). V trimming: 5 bases; J trimming: 8 bases; junction bases outside the gene matches: 10. DNA of the CDR3: TGTGCCAGCAGCCTCGACCGGGACAGGGCCCATGAGCAGTTCTTC. This encodes CASSLDRDRAHEQFF.

The chain's CDR3 is CASSDRTTAFKNIQYF. The CDR3 bases are TGTGCCAGCAGTGACAGGACCACCGCATTCAAAAACATTCAGTACTTC. This rearrangement joins TRBV6-2 or TRBV6-3 to TRBJ2-4; tentative D call: TRBD1 (6 bases). Trimming took 5 bases from V and 3 from J, leaving 17 bases between them. The CDR3 length is 16 residues. The V gene's germline CDR1 is MNHEY and CDR2 SVGEGT.

This rearrangement joins TRBV7-6 to TRBJ2-1, with D maybe TRBD2 (6 bases). Per the germline V gene, CDR1 is SGHVS and CDR2 is FNYEAQ. Deletions cut 6 bases from V and 4 bases from J, with 25 bases between. The CDR3 loop spans 18 amino acids. The CDR3 nucleotides read TGTGCCAGCAGTCGCCCACTCCTTAGGGCGCGGGGATACAATGAGCAGTTCTTC. It translates to CASSRPLLRARGYNEQFF.

This clonotype was seen only a few times. The chain uses TRBV5-1 and TRBJ2-1; 7 nucleotides align to TRBD1. V shed 5 bases, J shed 5 bases, and the junction held 10 bases outside the gene matches. From germline, CDR1 is SGHRS and CDR2 YFSETQ. This CDR3 contains 15 residues. The CDR3 region is CASRSWGTANNEQFF. DNA of the CDR3: TGCGCCAGCAGATCCTGGGGGACAGCAAACAATGAGCAGTTCTTC.

Only a few counts were recorded for this clonotype. The genes are TRBV6-6 and TRBJ2-6; tentatively, D is TRBD1 (5 bases). From germline, CDR1 is MNHNY and CDR2 SVGAGI (reference sequence). The CDR3 totals 17 residues. V was pared by 8 bases and J by 0 bases, with 17 bases between. CDR3 nucleotide sequence: TGTGCCAGCCGACTTGCAGGGTCGGGCTCTGGGGCCAACGTCCTGACTTTC. As protein: CASRLAGSGSGANVLTF.

There are a few counts of this clonotype. The genes are TRBV29-1 and TRBJ1-2, with 7 bases matching TRBD1. The CDR3 totals 13 residues. CDR1 is SQVTM, CDR2 ANQGSEA, per germline. Losses at the gene ends were 4 bases for V and 7 bases for J; bases not matched to a gene: 9. The CDR3 protein is CSVGQGSGRGYTF. The CDR3 DNA reads as TGCAGCGTTGGACAGGGAAGTGGTCGTGGCTACACCTTC.